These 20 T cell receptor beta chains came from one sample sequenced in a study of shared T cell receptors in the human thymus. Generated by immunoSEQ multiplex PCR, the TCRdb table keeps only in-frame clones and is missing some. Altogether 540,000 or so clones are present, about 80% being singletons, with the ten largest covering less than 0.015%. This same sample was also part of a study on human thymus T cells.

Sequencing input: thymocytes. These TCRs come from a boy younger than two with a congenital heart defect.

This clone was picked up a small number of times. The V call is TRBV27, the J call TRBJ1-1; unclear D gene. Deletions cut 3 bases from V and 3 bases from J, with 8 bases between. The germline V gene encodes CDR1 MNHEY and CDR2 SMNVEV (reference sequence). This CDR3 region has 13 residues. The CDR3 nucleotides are TGTGCCAGCAGTTTTGGGAGCCACACTGAAGCTTTCTTT. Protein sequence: CASSFGSHTEAFF.

CDR3 nucleotide sequence: TGTGCCAGCAGCGCCCGACAGGGTACTAATATGAACACTGAAGCTTTCTTT. It translates to CASSARQGTNMNTEAFF. The chain combines TRBV11-3 with TRBJ1-1, with 7 bases fitting TRBD1. V was pared by 5 bases and J by 0 bases, with 12 bases of the junction left unmatched. Germline CDR1 is SGHNT and CDR2 is YENEEA. The CDR3 is 17 amino acids.

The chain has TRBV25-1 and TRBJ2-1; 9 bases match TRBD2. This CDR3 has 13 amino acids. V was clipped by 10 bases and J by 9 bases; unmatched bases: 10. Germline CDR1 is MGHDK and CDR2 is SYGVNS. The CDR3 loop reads CATQGSGRGEQFF. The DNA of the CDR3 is TGTGCCACCCAGGGTAGCGGGAGAGGTGAGCAGTTCTTC. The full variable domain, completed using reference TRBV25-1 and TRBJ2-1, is EADIYQTPRYLVIGTGKKITLECSQTMGHDKMYWYQQDPGMELHLIHYSYGVNSTEKGDLSSESTVSRIRTEHFPLTLESARPSHTSQYLCATQGSGRGEQFFGPGTRLTVL.

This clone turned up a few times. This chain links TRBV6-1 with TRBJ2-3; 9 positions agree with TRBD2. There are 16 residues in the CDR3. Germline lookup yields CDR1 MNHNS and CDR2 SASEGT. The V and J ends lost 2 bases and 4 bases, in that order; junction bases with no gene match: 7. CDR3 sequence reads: CASSEFVSGSSDTQYF. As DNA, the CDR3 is TGTGCCAGCAGTGAATTTGTTAGCGGGAGCTCAGATACGCAGTATTTT.

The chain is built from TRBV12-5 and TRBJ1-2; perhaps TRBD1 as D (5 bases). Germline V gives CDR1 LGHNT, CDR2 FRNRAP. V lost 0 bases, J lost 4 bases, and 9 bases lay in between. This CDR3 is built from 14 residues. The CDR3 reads CASGLVPQGYGYTF. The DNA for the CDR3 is TGTGCTAGTGGTTTGGTACCTCAGGGCTATGGCTACACCTTC.

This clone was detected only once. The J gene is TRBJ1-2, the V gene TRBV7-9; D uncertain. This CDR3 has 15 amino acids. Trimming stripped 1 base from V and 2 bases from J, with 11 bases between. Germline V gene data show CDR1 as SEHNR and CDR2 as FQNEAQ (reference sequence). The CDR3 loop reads CASSLGSERNYGYTF. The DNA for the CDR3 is TGTGCCAGCAGCTTAGGTAGTGAGAGGAACTATGGCTACACCTTC. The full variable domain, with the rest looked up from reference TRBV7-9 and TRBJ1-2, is DTGVSQNPRHKITKRGQNVTFRCDPISEHNRLYWYRQTLGQGPEFLTYFQNEAQLEKSRLLSDRFSAERPKGSFSTLEIQRTEQGDSAMYLCASSLGSERNYGYTFGSGTRLTVV.

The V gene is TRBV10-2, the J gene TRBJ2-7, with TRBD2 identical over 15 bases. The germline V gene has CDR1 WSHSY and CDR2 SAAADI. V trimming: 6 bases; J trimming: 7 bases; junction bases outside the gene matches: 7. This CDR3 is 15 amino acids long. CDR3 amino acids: CASSRTSGRAREQYF. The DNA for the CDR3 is TGCGCCAGCAGCCGGACTAGCGGGAGGGCCCGGGAGCAGTACTTC.

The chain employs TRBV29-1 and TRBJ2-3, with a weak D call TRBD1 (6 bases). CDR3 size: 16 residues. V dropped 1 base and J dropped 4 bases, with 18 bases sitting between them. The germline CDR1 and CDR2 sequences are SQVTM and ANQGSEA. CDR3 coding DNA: TGCAGCGTTGAAGGACGGGGTCAGGGGAGAGCAGATACGCAGTATTTT. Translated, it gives CSVEGRGQGRADTQYF.

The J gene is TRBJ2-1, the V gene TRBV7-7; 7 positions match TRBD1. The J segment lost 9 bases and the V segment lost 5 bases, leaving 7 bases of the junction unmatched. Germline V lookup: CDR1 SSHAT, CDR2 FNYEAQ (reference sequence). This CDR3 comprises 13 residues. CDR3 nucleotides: TGTGCCAGCAGCCAGGACAGGCAGGGTGAGCAGTTCTTC. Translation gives CASSQDRQGEQFF.

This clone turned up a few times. CDR3 sequence: CASSSWTPEGELFF. The CDR3 nucleotides are TGTGCCAGCAGCTCCTGGACACCCGAGGGGGAGCTGTTTTTT. This chain links TRBV11-3 with TRBJ2-2; D might be TRBD1 (5 bases). With 4 bases removed from V and 8 bases from J, the gap between germline ends came to 14 bases. Per the germline V gene, CDR1 is SGHNT and CDR2 is YENEEA. The CDR3 totals 14 residues.

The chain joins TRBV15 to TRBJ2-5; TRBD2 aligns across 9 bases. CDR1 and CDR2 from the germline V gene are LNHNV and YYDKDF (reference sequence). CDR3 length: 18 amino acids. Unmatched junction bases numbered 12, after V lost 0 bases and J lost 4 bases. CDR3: CATSRDPLWAGGPETQYF. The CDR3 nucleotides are TGTGCCACCAGCAGAGATCCCCTCTGGGCGGGAGGGCCAGAGACCCAGTACTTC. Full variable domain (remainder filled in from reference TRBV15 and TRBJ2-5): DAMVIQNPRYQVTQFGKPVTLSCSQTLNHNVMYWYQQKSSQAPKLLFHYYDKDFNNEADTPDNFQSRRPNTSFCFLDIRSPGLGDTAMYLCATSRDPLWAGGPETQYFGPGTRLLVL.

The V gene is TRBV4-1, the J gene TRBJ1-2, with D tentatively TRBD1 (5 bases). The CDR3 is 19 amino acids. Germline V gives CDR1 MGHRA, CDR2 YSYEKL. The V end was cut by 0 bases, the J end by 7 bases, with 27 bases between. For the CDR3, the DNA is TGCGCCAGCAGCCAAGATTGGATCTGTTATCGGGGGGTCTGTCCTGGCTACACCTTC. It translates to CASSQDWICYRGVCPGYTF.

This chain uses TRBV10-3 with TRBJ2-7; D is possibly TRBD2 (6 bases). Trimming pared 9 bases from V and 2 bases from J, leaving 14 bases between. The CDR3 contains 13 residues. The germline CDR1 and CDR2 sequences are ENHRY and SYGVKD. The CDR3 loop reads CAMRRDLTYEQYF. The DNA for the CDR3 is TGTGCCATGCGCCGGGACTTAACCTACGAGCAGTACTTC.

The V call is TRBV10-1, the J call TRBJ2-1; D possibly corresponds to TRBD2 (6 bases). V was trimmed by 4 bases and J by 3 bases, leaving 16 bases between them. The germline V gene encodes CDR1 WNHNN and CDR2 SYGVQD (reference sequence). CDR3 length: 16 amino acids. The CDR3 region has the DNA TGCGCCAGCAGTGCCCAGAGACTAGGGATCTACAATGAGCAGTTCTTC. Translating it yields CASSAQRLGIYNEQFF.

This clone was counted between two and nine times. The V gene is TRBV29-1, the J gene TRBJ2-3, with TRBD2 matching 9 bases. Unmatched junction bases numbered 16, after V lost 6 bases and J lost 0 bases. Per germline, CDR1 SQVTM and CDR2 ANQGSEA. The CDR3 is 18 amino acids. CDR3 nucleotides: TGCAGCGTAACACTCGGAGCGGGAGGACCCAAGAGCACAGATACGCAGTATTTT. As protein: CSVTLGAGGPKSTDTQYF.

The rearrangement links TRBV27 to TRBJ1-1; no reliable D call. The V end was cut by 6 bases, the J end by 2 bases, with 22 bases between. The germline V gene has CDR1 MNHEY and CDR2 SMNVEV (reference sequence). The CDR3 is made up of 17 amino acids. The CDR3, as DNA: TGTGCCAGCAGCCCTATCCTGAGGTCTATTTTTAACACTGAAGCTTTCTTT. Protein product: CASSPILRSIFNTEAFF.

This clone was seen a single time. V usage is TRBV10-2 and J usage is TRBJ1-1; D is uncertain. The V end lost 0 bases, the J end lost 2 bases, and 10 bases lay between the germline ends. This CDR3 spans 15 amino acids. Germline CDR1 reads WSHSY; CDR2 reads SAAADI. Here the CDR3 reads CASSESMRFNTEAFF. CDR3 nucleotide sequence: TGCGCCAGCAGTGAGTCGATGCGGTTTAACACTGAAGCTTTCTTT.

The CDR3 reads CASSREGYEQYF. CDR3 in DNA: TGTGCCAGTAGTAGGGAGGGATACGAGCAGTACTTC. The chain employs TRBV19 and TRBJ2-7, with 7 bases identical to TRBD2. CDR3 length: 12 residues. The germline V gene encodes CDR1 LNHDA and CDR2 SQIVND (reference sequence). Losses at the gene ends were 4 bases for V and 4 bases for J; bases not matched to a gene: 1.

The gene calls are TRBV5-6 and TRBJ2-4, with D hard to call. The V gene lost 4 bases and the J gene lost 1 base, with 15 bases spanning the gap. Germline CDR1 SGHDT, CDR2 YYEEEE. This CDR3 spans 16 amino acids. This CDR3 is CASSMGPVKAKNIQYF. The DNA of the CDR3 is TGTGCCAGCAGCATGGGCCCAGTGAAGGCCAAAAACATTCAGTACTTC.

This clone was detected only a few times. CDR3 in amino acids: CASSLCQLSRPTSTDTQYF. The CDR3 DNA is TGTGCCAGCAGCTTGTGTCAGTTGTCCAGGCCCACTAGCACAGATACGCAGTATTTT. The gene calls are TRBV11-3 and TRBJ2-3; no reliable D call. The V and J ends lost 3 bases and 0 bases respectively, with 22 bases between them. CDR3 length: 19 residues. Germline lookup yields CDR1 SGHNT and CDR2 YENEEA.